This T cell receptor beta chain appears in the sequencing data of a study of shared clonotypes between healthy human individuals. A remark on this clone: Its matching antigen is unknown.

The germline gives CDR1 MRHNA, CDR2 SNTAGT. CDR3 length equals 12 residues. With 5 bases removed from V and 5 bases from J, the gap between germline ends came to 7 bases. Overall study findings and caveats: Blood alone was sampled, and tissue repertoires likely differ. Richness estimates generally favored naive over memory subsets.

In the source study's methods: ImmunoSEQ output lacked quality scores and full-length reads, limiting matched filtering. The table came from immunoSEQ multiplex PCR; TCRdb's copy has only in-frame clones and leaves some out. V, J and clone size derive from that table, while D and trimming were established from the DNA sequence. The sample records 98,000 or so clones, around 68% being singletons. This receptor was taken from a woman under 40 in good health. The genes are TRBV6-4 and TRBJ2-1; D unclear. The sequenced sample was memory CD8+ T cells sorted from blood. Subset defined: CD45RO+ cells pooled with CCR7-negative TemRA cells. The CDR3 region is CASSFANNEQFF. The DNA of the CDR3 is TGTGCCAGCAGTTTCGCAAACAATGAGCAGTTCTTC.